This T cell receptor beta chain was identified during a study of blood T cell repertoires in COVID-19. Across the whole study: Samples representing acute and convalescent COVID-19 were sourced from the United States, Italy and Spain.

Original analysis: It was from reference gene primer amplification that nucleated cell counts were estimated. The assay was immunoSEQ multiplex PCR, and TCRdb's table has in-frame clones only and misses some. The DNA was the basis for D and trimming; V, J and clone size are from that table. This table has fewer than 300,000 clones, roughly 85% appearing once. Recruitment covered about two dozen US areas and drew participants whose ages spanned roughly 18 to 89 years. Two consecutive negative NP/OP PCR tests, clearance, or resolved symptoms defined Cohort 3 recovery. There are 16 residues in the CDR3. The germline V gene has CDR1 SGHTA and CDR2 FQGNSA. The ends lost 7 bases at V and 2 bases at J; junction bases unmatched: 11.

The V gene is TRBV7-2, the J gene TRBJ2-1, with TRBD2 matching over 7 bases. The receptor's source is a woman aged 45-65 years who had recovered from COVID-19. Sequencing used PBMCs or T cells enriched from blood (not recorded which). The CDR3: CASTRSGAGTYNEQFF. The DNA for the CDR3 is TGTGCCAGCACCCGAAGTGGAGCGGGAACCTACAATGAGCAGTTCTTC.